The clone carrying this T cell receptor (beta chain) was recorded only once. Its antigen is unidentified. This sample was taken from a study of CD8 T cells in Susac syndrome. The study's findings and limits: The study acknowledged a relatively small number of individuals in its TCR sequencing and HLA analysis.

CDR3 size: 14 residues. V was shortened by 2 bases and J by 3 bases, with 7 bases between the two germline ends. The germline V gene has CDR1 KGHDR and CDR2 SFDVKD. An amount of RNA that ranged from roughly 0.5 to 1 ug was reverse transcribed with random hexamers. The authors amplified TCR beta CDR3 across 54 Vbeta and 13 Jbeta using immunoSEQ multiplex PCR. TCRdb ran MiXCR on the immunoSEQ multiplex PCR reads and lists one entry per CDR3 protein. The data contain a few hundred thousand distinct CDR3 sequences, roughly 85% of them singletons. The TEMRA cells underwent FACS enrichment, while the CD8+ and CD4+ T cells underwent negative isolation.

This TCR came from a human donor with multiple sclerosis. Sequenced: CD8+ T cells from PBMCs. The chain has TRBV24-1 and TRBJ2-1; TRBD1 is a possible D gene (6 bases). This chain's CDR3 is CATSDSGVYNEQFF. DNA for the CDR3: TGTGCCACCAGTGATTCAGGGGTCTACAATGAGCAGTTCTTC.